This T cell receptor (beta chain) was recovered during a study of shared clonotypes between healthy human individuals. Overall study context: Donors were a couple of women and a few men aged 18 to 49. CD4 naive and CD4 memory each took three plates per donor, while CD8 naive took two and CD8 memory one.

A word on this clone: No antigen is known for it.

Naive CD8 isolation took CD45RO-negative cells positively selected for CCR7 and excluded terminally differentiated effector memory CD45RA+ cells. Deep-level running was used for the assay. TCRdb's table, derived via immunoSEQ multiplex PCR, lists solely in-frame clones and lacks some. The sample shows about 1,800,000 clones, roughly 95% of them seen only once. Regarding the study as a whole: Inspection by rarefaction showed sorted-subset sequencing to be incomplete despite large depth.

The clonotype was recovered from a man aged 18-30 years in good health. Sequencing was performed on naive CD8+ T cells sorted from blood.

CDR3 amino acids: CASSPRFTSYEQYF. CDR3 DNA: TGTGCCAGCAGCCCCCGGTTTACTTCCTACGAGCAGTACTTC. The chain couples TRBV7-2 to TRBJ2-7, with unresolved D. The V and J ends lost 5 bases and 1 base respectively, with 12 bases between them. This CDR3 is 14 amino acids long. The V gene's germline CDR1 is SGHTA and CDR2 FQGNSA.